The 23 T cell receptor beta chains in this list originate from one sample, sequenced in a study of blood T cell repertoires in COVID-19. Sequenced by immunoSEQ multiplex PCR; TCRdb stores in-frame clones only, minus some. Here the sample spans approximately 220,000 clones, 83% being singletons. The sequenced material came from PBMCs or T cells enriched from blood (not recorded which). The receptor set was obtained from a woman aged 50 to 60 who had been exposed to COVID-19.

The V call is TRBV9, the J call TRBJ2-2, with D perhaps TRBD1 (5 bases). The CDR3 consists of 16 residues. The germline V gene has CDR1 SGDLS and CDR2 YYNGEE. V dropped 0 bases and J dropped 0 bases, with 9 bases sitting between them. CDR3 residues: CASSVGGSPNTGELFF. In DNA form, the CDR3 reads TGTGCCAGCAGCGTAGGGGGCAGCCCGAACACCGGGGAGCTGTTTTTT.

The chain has TRBV3-1 (or the pseudogene TRBV3-2) and TRBJ2-3; D is perhaps TRBD2 (6 bases). Germline assignment: CDR1 LGHDT and CDR2 YNNKEL (reference sequence). V lost 2 bases and J 0 bases, leaving 12 bases between the germline ends. The CDR3 extends over 16 amino acids. CDR3 in DNA: TGTGCCAGCAGCCAAAAGCGTAGCGGTAGCACAGATACGCAGTATTTT. Its protein is CASSQKRSGSTDTQYF.

This chain joins TRBV28 and TRBJ1-6, with D maybe TRBD1 (6 bases). The germline gives CDR1 MDHEN, CDR2 SYDVKM. Trimming stripped 5 bases from V and 6 bases from J, with 17 bases between. The CDR3 loop spans 16 amino acids. The CDR3 loop reads CASSLTGRNFNSPLHF. The CDR3 bases are TGTGCCAGCAGTCTGACAGGCCGGAACTTTAATTCACCCCTCCACTTT.

This clone was found a few times. This chain joins TRBV6-1 and TRBJ1-4; maybe TRBD1 (5 bases). V lost 3 bases and J lost 8, with 13 bases in between. The germline V gene encodes CDR1 MNHNS and CDR2 SASEGT. The CDR3 is 14 amino acids. CDR3 amino acids: CASSDRRAGEKLFF. CDR3 DNA: TGTGCCAGCAGTGATCGCAGGGCGGGGGAAAAACTGTTTTTT.

V is TRBV7-2 and J is TRBJ1-5, with D unresolved. V was cut by 1 base and J by 9 bases, with 10 bases left in between. The CDR3 length is 13 residues. In germline, CDR1 is SGHTA, CDR2 FQGNSA. The CDR3 DNA follows: TGTGCCAGCAGCTTAGGGCCGGGTCTGCCCCAGCATTTT. It specifies CASSLGPGLPQHF.

As regards this clone: Sequence at one end of the junction differs from germline and may be a read error. The genes are TRBV12-3 or TRBV12-4 and TRBJ2-3; tentatively, D is TRBD2 (5 bases). CDR3 length: 13 amino acids. The CDR3: CASSSHDPLTRFF. In nucleotides, the CDR3 is TGTGCCAGCAGCAGCCATGACCCCCTCACTAGGTTTTTT.

This chain links TRBV5-1 with TRBJ1-3, with D perhaps matching TRBD1 (5 bases). The CDR3 sequence is 16 residues long. Between the trimmed V and J ends, which lost 4 bases and 1 base, there was a span of 15 bases. Germline V gives CDR1 SGHRS, CDR2 YFSETQ. This CDR3 reads CASSPRTSLSGNTIYF. As DNA, the CDR3 is TGCGCCAGCAGCCCGCGGACATCCCTATCTGGAAACACCATATATTTT.

The chain combines TRBV3-1 (or the pseudogene TRBV3-2) with TRBJ1-2, with D unresolved. Germline values: CDR1 LGHDT, CDR2 YNNKEL (reference sequence). The V gene lost 0 bases and the J gene lost 0 bases, with 11 bases spanning the gap. The CDR3 covers 16 residues. CDR3 DNA: TGTGCCAGCAGCCAAGACGCGGCTTTCCCTAACTATGGCTACACCTTC. Protein sequence: CASSQDAAFPNYGYTF.

The chain uses TRBV30 and TRBJ1-1; no clear D gene. Germline CDR1 GTSNPN, CDR2 SVGIG (reference sequence). CDR3 size: 16 residues. V lost 1 base and J 3 bases, leaving 18 bases between the germline ends. CDR3 DNA: TGTGCCTGGAGTGCCCCGGTCCCCGGAGGACACACTGAAGCTTTCTTT. Residues: CAWSAPVPGGHTEAFF.

The rearrangement uses TRBV3-1 (or the pseudogene TRBV3-2) and TRBJ1-1; the D is unclear. Trimming removed 8 bases from V and 1 base from J, with 11 bases in between. This CDR3 spans 13 amino acids. Germline lookup yields CDR1 LGHDT and CDR2 YNNKEL (reference sequence). The CDR3 sequence: CASVSQWNTEAFF. Written as DNA, the CDR3 is TGTGCCAGCGTAAGCCAATGGAACACTGAAGCTTTCTTT.

This clone was seen only once. The rearrangement joins TRBV7-6 to TRBJ2-5, with 8 bases matching TRBD1. CDR3 length: 14 residues. The trim removed 6 bases at V and 4 bases at J, leaving 7 bases unmatched. The germline gives CDR1 SGHVS, CDR2 FNYEAQ. The CDR3 DNA reads TGTGCCAGCAGTCTTGGACAGGGCCTAGAGACCCAGTACTTC. Encoded protein: CASSLGQGLETQYF.

The chain employs TRBV9 and TRBJ1-2, with 8 bases fitting TRBD1. The CDR3 is 15 residues long. The V gene's germline CDR1 is SGDLS and CDR2 YYNGEE. With V trimmed by 4 bases and J by 6 bases, 11 bases remained unmatched. The CDR3 protein is CASSPQTGESNGYTF. The CDR3 DNA reads TGTGCCAGCAGCCCTCAGACAGGGGAGTCGAATGGCTACACCTTC.

This clone occurred once. Other DNA variants within this sample encode the same CDR3. The chain combines TRBV3-1 (or the pseudogene TRBV3-2) with TRBJ1-2; weak D call: TRBD1 (6 bases). Between the trimmed V and J ends, which lost 0 bases and 7 bases, there was a span of 6 bases. This CDR3 contains 12 residues. The germline V gene has CDR1 LGHDT and CDR2 YNNKEL (reference sequence). The CDR3 is CASSQEGGGYTF. CDR3 in DNA: TGTGCCAGCAGCCAAGAAGGGGGTGGCTACACCTTC.

The V gene is TRBV5-1, the J gene TRBJ2-2; TRBD2 aligns across 7 bases. CDR1 SGHRS and CDR2 YFSETQ come from the germline V gene. Trimming at V came to 3 bases and at J to 8 bases, leaving 10 bases not matched to a gene. CDR3 length equals 15 residues. In nucleotides, the CDR3 is TGCGCCAGCAGCTGGACATCGGGGGGAACTGGGGAGCTGTTTTTT. It translates to CASSWTSGGTGELFF. Full variable domain (rest looked up from reference TRBV5-1 and TRBJ2-2): KAGVTQTPRYLIKTRGQQVTLSCSPISGHRSVSWYQQTPGQGLQFLFEYFSETQRNKGNFPGRFSGRQFSNSRSEMNVSTLELGDSALYLCASSWTSGGTGELFFGEGSRLTVL.

CDR3 sequence: CASSVDARASAEAFF. The CDR3 DNA follows: TGTGCCAGCAGCGTAGATGCCCGGGCTAGCGCTGAAGCTTTCTTT. The chain links TRBV9 to TRBJ1-1, with D hard to call. Trimming removed 0 bases from V and 6 bases from J, with 15 bases in between. The germline V gene has CDR1 SGDLS and CDR2 YYNGEE. The CDR3 consists of 15 residues.

The gene calls are TRBV5-4 and TRBJ2-1, with no clear D. The CDR3 is 15 residues long. Trimming took 1 base from V and 0 from J, leaving 8 bases between them. Germline V gives CDR1 SGHNT, CDR2 YYREEE (reference sequence). CDR3 sequence reads: CASSLSVSSYNEQFF. The CDR3 DNA follows: TGTGCCAGCAGCTTGTCGGTTAGCTCCTACAATGAGCAGTTCTTC.

This chain links TRBV9 with TRBJ1-3; D unresolved. This CDR3 has 17 amino acids. Per germline, CDR1 SGDLS and CDR2 YYNGEE. Trimming removed 0 bases from V and 0 bases from J, with 13 bases in between. This CDR3 reads CASSVELRGNSGNTIYF. The CDR3 region has the DNA TGTGCCAGCAGCGTAGAGCTCCGAGGGAACTCTGGAAACACCATATATTTT.

The chain uses TRBV5-4 and TRBJ1-2; the match to TRBD1 covers 9 bases. This CDR3 is 15 amino acids long. The junction had 8 bases not matched to a gene; V was cut back by 4 bases and J by 4 bases. Germline V gene data show CDR1 as SGHNT and CDR2 as YYREEE (reference sequence). Here the CDR3 DNA reads TGTGCCAGCAGCGCCGACAGGGGGGTCCGCTATGGCTACACCTTC. The encoded protein is CASSADRGVRYGYTF.

V usage is TRBV15 and J usage is TRBJ1-3; the match to TRBD1 covers 10 bases. With 0 bases clipped from V and 4 bases from J, the junction kept 6 bases outside the gene matches. CDR1 LNHNV and CDR2 YYDKDF come from the germline V gene (reference sequence). The length of the CDR3 is 17 residues. CDR3 amino acids: CATSRDLGTGDGNTIYF. CDR3 sequence (DNA): TGTGCCACCAGCAGAGATCTCGGGACAGGGGACGGAAACACCATATATTTT. The whole variable domain, filled in from reference TRBV15 and TRBJ1-3, reads DAMVIQNPRYQVTQFGKPVTLSCSQTLNHNVMYWYQQKSSQAPKLLFHYYDKDFNNEADTPDNFQSRRPNTSFCFLDIRSPGLGDTAMYLCATSRDLGTGDGNTIYFGEGSWLTVV.

Many counts were recorded for this clone. The chain couples TRBV5-1 to TRBJ1-3; a possible D gene is TRBD1 (5 bases). The CDR3 is 16 residues long. Trimming removed 3 bases at V and 0 bases at J, with 13 bases between. The germline CDR1 and CDR2 sequences are SGHRS and YFSETQ. The CDR3 loop is CASSSEGGGSGNTIYF. Written as DNA, the CDR3 is TGCGCCAGCAGCTCGGAGGGCGGGGGCTCTGGAAACACCATATATTTT.

This rearrangement joins TRBV7-8 to TRBJ1-1, with TRBD1 as a possible D gene (6 bases). Germline assignment: CDR1 SGHVS and CDR2 FQNEAQ. Trimming took 5 bases from V and 1 from J, leaving 8 bases between them. The CDR3 is 13 amino acids. Here the CDR3 reads CASSQTGNTEAFF. The CDR3 DNA reads as TGTGCCAGCAGCCAGACAGGGAACACTGAAGCTTTCTTT.

The V and J genes are TRBV19 and TRBJ1-1; D is possibly TRBD1 (5 bases). Germline values: CDR1 LNHDA, CDR2 SQIVND (reference sequence). This CDR3 is 14 amino acids long. V lost 5 bases, J lost 4 bases, and 14 bases lay in between. CDR3 loop: CASSYGEGSTEAFF. The CDR3, as DNA: TGTGCCAGTAGTTACGGGGAGGGGAGCACTGAAGCTTTCTTT. The variable domain in full, with the rest retrieved from reference TRBV19 and TRBJ1-1, is DGGITQSPKYLFRKEGQNVTLSCEQNLNHDAMYWYRQDPGQGLRLIYYSQIVNDFQKGDIAEGYSVSREKKESFPLTVTSAQKNPTAFYLCASSYGEGSTEAFFGQGTRLTVV.

V gene TRBV27 combines with J gene TRBJ1-1; D not certain. V dropped 6 bases and J dropped 4 bases, with 15 bases sitting between them. The CDR3 length is 14 residues. Germline CDR1 reads MNHEY; CDR2 reads SMNVEV (reference sequence). For the CDR3, the DNA is TGTGCCAGCAGGCCCGGTGCGGCGGGCACTGAAGCTTTCTTT. Translated: CASRPGAAGTEAFF.